These T cell receptor beta chains were read from a single sample in a study of beta chain features in type 1 diabetes. Clones were sequenced by immunoSEQ multiplex PCR, and TCRdb holds only the in-frame ones, with some missing. The repertoire holds approximately 160,000 clones, with about 9.8% as singletons. Sequencing used central memory CD4+ T cells from blood. The source of these receptors is a woman aged 18 to 35 in good health. The conserved cysteine and the conserved F or W are not part of the CDR3 here. Rows give clone size only sometimes, using once, few, many, or a class for an expanded clone.

TRBJ2-7,few,TRBV5-1,ASSLAPGSRYEQY
TRBJ2-5,few,TRBV18,ASSPPVALAQETQY
TRBJ2-5,-,TRBV7-9,ASSWDRGPETQY
TRBJ2-5,few,TRBV6-1,ASREWTQY
TRBJ2-3,-,TRBV6-4,ASSPGLVTDTQY
TRBJ1-1,-,TRBV4-2,ASSQDVHSRNTEAF
TRBJ1-5,few,TRBV30,AWSGSGVQPQH
TRBJ1-2,few,TRBV5-1,ASSWETGPGGYT
TRBJ2-4,few,TRBV5-6,ASETRGRSNIQY
TRBJ2-3,few,TRBV5-4,ASSPRDRATDTQY
TRBJ2-7,-,TRBV15,ATSSRDRFYEQY
TRBJ1-2,few,TRBV6-5,ASSSWDSAYGYT
TRBJ2-2,few,TRBV7-3,ASSLMPAQGRGELF
TRBJ1-1,-,TRBV29-1,SVTGTVNTEAF
TRBJ2-1,few,TRBV7-2,ASSLQAGTVYNEQF
TRBJ2-3,few,TRBV7-2,ASSFGTSGGAGTDTQY
TRBJ2-4,few,TRBV19,ASSRLAGAKNIQY
TRBJ1-1,-,TRBV18,ASSLQGAEAF
TRBJ2-7,-,TRBV27,ASSFRDRTYEQY
TRBJ1-2,few,TRBV4-2,ASSQDLKGANGYT
TRBJ1-5,-,TRBV25-1,ASQRGYQPQH
TRBJ2-2,-,TRBV4-1,ASSHVTSGRTGELF
TRBJ1-1,-,TRBV6-6,ASSSRMEAF
TRBJ2-7,few,TRBV6-5,ASSYKGGDYEQY
TRBJ1-2,few,TRBV7-2,ASSLAEAVGYGYT
TRBJ1-1,-,TRBV7-9,ASSLDGTEAF
TRBJ2-3,few,TRBV18,ASSPGVDSRESQY
TRBJ2-7,-,TRBV4-1,ASSPEGARSYEQY
TRBJ2-3,few,TRBV11-2,ASSQDRGVDTQY
TRBJ2-1,few,TRBV7-3,ASSSRELGQF
TRBJ2-7,few,TRBV7-2,ASSLATLLAGDPEQY
TRBJ1-1,few,TRBV4-3,ASSQSVNTEAF